The T cell receptor beta chain described here comes from a study of blood T cells in healthy people across ages. The second PCR ran roughly 6 to 11 cycles with a sample-barcoded 5' primer and J-beta primers. MiXCR, run by TCRdb on the 5' RACE reads, gives a single entry per CDR3 protein. The table shows roughly 730,000 distinct CDR3 sequences, with 56% occurring only once. Germline CDR1 is KGHDR and CDR2 is SFDVKD. The CDR3 extends over 15 amino acids. V shed 9 bases and J shed 0 bases, with 15 bases lying between them. Samples each had at least 5 micrograms of total RNA extracted. The origin of this receptor is a man in his forties in good health. The rearrangement joins TRBV24-1 to TRBJ2-3; D unresolved. The specimen was blood. The CDR3 DNA sequence: TGTGCCACCCAGTTTGGCCGAAGGAGCACAGATACGCAGTATTTT. Translated: CATQFGRRSTDTQYF.